These 26 T cell receptor beta chains were all obtained from the same sample, sequenced in a study of vaccination and CD4 T cells after COVID-19. Cultured CD4+ T cells had their DNA profiled by the Oncomine TCR Beta short-read assay. TCRdb called the PCR reads again in MiXCR, with one record for every CDR3 protein. Of around 22,000 distinct CDR3 sequences in the sample, 30% to 35% were seen once. Treatment specified: roughly nine-day PBMC culture with coronavirus spike peptide pools or control peptides (ViraFEST assay). The antigens for these receptors are not known. Sequencing was done on a sample of cultured CD4+ T cells from blood. These TCRs come from a human donor with COVID-19.

The chain links TRBV18 to TRBJ1-6; D call uncertain. Trimming removed 2 bases at V and 10 bases at J, with 9 bases between. The germline V gene has CDR1 KGHSH and CDR2 LQKENI. The CDR3 has 13 residues. The CDR3 is CASSPKGDSPLHF. The CDR3 DNA sequence: TGTGCCAGCTCACCAAAGGGAGACTCACCCCTCCACTTT.

This chain connects TRBV10-1 to TRBJ1-1; 9 bases map to TRBD1. V lost 0 bases to trimming and J lost 6 bases; unmatched junction nucleotides: 17. In germline, CDR1 is WNHNN, CDR2 SYGVQD (reference sequence). The CDR3 is made up of 19 amino acids. CDR3 DNA sequence: TGCGCCAGCAGTGAGTCCAAGGGTAGGACAGGGGAGGGGAGGTCTGAAGCTTTCTTT. This sequence encodes CASSESKGRTGEGRSEAFF.

The V and J genes are TRBV15 and TRBJ2-3; D possibly matches TRBD1 or TRBD2 (5 bases each). V was cut by 3 bases and J by 1 base, with 11 bases left in between. The germline gives CDR1 LNHNV, CDR2 YYDKDF (reference sequence). The CDR3 runs 15 residues. The CDR3 is CATSSGGRGTDTQYF. CDR3 sequence (DNA): TGTGCCACCAGCAGTGGGGGTAGGGGCACAGATACGCAGTATTTT.

This clonotype was seen only a few times. The chain is built from TRBV10-3 and TRBJ1-1; 7 nucleotides match TRBD1. CDR1 is ENHRY and CDR2 is SYGVKD in the germline V gene. This CDR3 is 16 amino acids long. V was pared by 3 bases and J by 5 bases, with 12 bases of the junction left unmatched. This CDR3 reads CAISEGGRGIETEAFF. The CDR3 DNA is TGTGCCATCAGTGAAGGGGGCAGGGGGATTGAGACTGAAGCTTTCTTT.

This clonotype turned up a few times. The chain is built from TRBV20-1 and TRBJ2-6, with D perhaps assigned TRBD1 or TRBD2 (5 bases each). This CDR3 contains 18 residues. The ends were cut back, 0 bases at V and 0 bases at J, with 15 bases in the middle. CDR1 and CDR2 from the germline V gene are DFQATT and SNEGSKA (reference sequence). The CDR3 nucleotides are TGCAGTGCTAGAGATTTAGGGACGGGAAGCTCTGGGGCCAACGTCCTGACTTTC. It codes for CSARDLGTGSSGANVLTF.

The CDR3 DNA is TGTGCCTGGAAGGACAGGGCAGGAGAGGGCTACACCTTC. It codes for CAWKDRAGEGYTF. The V and J genes are TRBV30 and TRBJ1-2; TRBD1 matches at 8 bases. V shed 4 bases, J shed 8 bases, and the junction held 9 bases outside the gene matches. In germline, CDR1 is GTSNPN, CDR2 SVGIG (reference sequence). CDR3 length: 13 amino acids.

The chain is built from TRBV11-2 and TRBJ2-5; D gene unclear. CDR3 length: 15 residues. CDR1 SGHAT and CDR2 FQNNGV come from the germline V gene. Between the trimmed V and J ends, which lost 4 bases and 4 bases, there was a span of 16 bases. The CDR3 nucleotides are TGTGCCAGCAGCTCCTCCGGTCTCTCGGGAGAGACCCAGTACTTC. It specifies CASSSSGLSGETQYF. The whole variable domain, remainder taken from reference TRBV11-2 and TRBJ2-5, is EAGVAQSPRYKIIEKRQSVAFWCNPISGHATLYWYQQILGQGPKLLIQFQNNGVVDDSQLPKDRFSAERLKGVDSTLKIQPAKLEDSAVYLCASSSSGLSGETQYFGPGTRLLVL.

The rearrangement uses TRBV5-1 and TRBJ2-2; TRBD2 aligns across 15 bases. Germline CDR1 is SGHRS and CDR2 is YFSETQ. J gave up 1 base and V 3 bases, and 13 bases lay outside the gene matches. The CDR3 is 21 residues long. The CDR3 here is CASSSPHPGLAGGRNTGELFF. In nucleotides, the CDR3 is TGCGCCAGCAGCTCCCCCCACCCGGGACTAGCGGGGGGAAGGAACACCGGGGAGCTGTTTTTT.

The table lists this clonotype with a few counts. The chain recombines TRBV2 with TRBJ2-5, with TRBD2 as a possible D gene (6 bases). Looked up from germline, CDR1 is SNHLY and CDR2 is FYNNEI. The V end lost 8 bases, the J end lost 2 bases, and 12 bases lay between the germline ends. The CDR3 consists of 13 residues. The CDR3 loop is CASVWGTQETQYF. Here the CDR3 DNA reads TGTGCCAGCGTATGGGGGACTCAAGAGACCCAGTACTTC.

This clonotype was seen more than once but under ten times. The chain is built from TRBV6-2 or TRBV6-3 and TRBJ2-1; D not certain. Germline-derived CDR1 and CDR2 are MNHEY and SVGEGT. This CDR3 has 14 amino acids. Trimming took off 0 bases at V and 5 bases at J, with 8 bases between the two ends. CDR3 residues: CASSYSMGHNEQFF. The CDR3 DNA reads TGTGCCAGCAGTTACTCGATGGGTCACAATGAGCAGTTCTTC.

CDR3 in DNA: TGCGCCAGCAGCAGGGACAGGGTGTTATTTGGGACCCAGTACTTC. Residues: CASSRDRVLFGTQYF. The chain joins TRBV5-1 to TRBJ2-5, with 9 bases identical to TRBD1. CDR1 and CDR2 from the germline V gene are SGHRS and YFSETQ. The V and J ends lost 4 bases and 7 bases, in that order; junction bases with no gene match: 11. CDR3 length equals 15 residues.

The V and J genes are TRBV21-1 and TRBJ2-3; TRBD2 reflects the table's D call only, with no check against the DNA. TRBV21-1 is a pseudogene locus. The CDR3 has 18 residues. CDR3 sequence (DNA): TGTGCCAGCAGCAAGACTAGCGGGGGCCTGCCGGGCACAGATACGCAGTATTTT. Translation: CASSKTSGGLPGTDTQYF.

V usage is TRBV4-2 and J usage is TRBJ2-1; D might be TRBD1 or TRBD2, each matching 5 bases. Germline V gene data show CDR1 as LGHNA and CDR2 as YNFKEQ. CDR3 length: 15 residues. V was clipped by 0 bases and J by 10 bases, with 16 bases between them. The CDR3 sequence: CASSQDPLGAKEQFF. DNA of the CDR3: TGTGCCAGCAGCCAAGACCCACTAGGGGCAAAAGAGCAGTTCTTC.

The chain links TRBV27 to TRBJ2-7; D is undetermined. Germline V gene data show CDR1 as MNHEY and CDR2 as SMNVEV (reference sequence). CDR3 length: 14 residues. V shed 5 bases and J shed 6 bases, with 17 bases lying between them. CDR3: CASSHGTLSPEQYF. CDR3 coding DNA: TGTGCCAGCAGTCACGGCACGTTGAGTCCCGAGCAGTACTTC.

The V gene is TRBV5-1, the J gene TRBJ1-5; TRBD1 is a possible D gene (6 bases). CDR3 length: 14 amino acids. The germline CDR1 and CDR2 sequences are SGHRS and YFSETQ. V was clipped by 0 bases and J by 6 bases, with 10 bases between them. For the CDR3, the DNA is TGCGCCAGCAGCTTGGAGGGGGTTGGTCAGCCCCAGCATTTT. Encoded protein: CASSLEGVGQPQHF.

This clonotype was found a few times. This chain links TRBV20-1 with TRBJ1-1; 9 bases fit TRBD1. CDR3 length: 14 residues. CDR1 is DFQATT, CDR2 SNEGSKA, per germline (reference sequence). V lost 1 base and J lost 3; bases outside the gene matches: 3. CDR3 nucleotide sequence: TGCAGTGCTAGAGTAACAGGGGGCTACACTGAAGCTTTCTTT. Translation gives CSARVTGGYTEAFF.

The gene calls are TRBV6-2 or TRBV6-3 and TRBJ1-1; D not resolved. Trimming cost V 0 bases and J 1 base, with 6 bases left between them. The CDR3 runs to 14 residues. The germline CDR1 and CDR2 sequences are MNHEY and SVGEGT. The CDR3 DNA sequence: TGTGCCAGCAGTTACTCATTTTGGAACACTGAAGCTTTCTTT. The encoded protein is CASSYSFWNTEAFF.

In its sample, this clonotype was seen a few times. The rearrangement joins TRBV6-5 to TRBJ1-1; D is uncertain. V was clipped by 2 bases and J by 1 base, with 5 bases between them. The CDR3 consists of 13 residues. The germline V gene encodes CDR1 MNHEY and CDR2 SVGAGI. The CDR3 is CASSYAGNTEAFF. CDR3 bases: TGTGCCAGCAGTTACGCAGGGAACACTGAAGCTTTCTTT.

Written as DNA, the CDR3 is TGTGCCAGCAGACAGGCCCGCCCGGGACAGAACTATGGCTACACCTTC. Its translation: CASRQARPGQNYGYTF. The V gene is TRBV6-1, the J gene TRBJ1-2; TRBD1 matches 7 bases. Losses at the gene ends were 6 bases for V and 2 bases for J; bases not matched to a gene: 12. Germline V gene sequence: CDR1 MNHNS, CDR2 SASEGT. This CDR3 spans 16 amino acids.

J is TRBJ1-1 and V is TRBV10-1; TRBD1 aligns across 7 bases. This CDR3 is 14 amino acids long. Germline CDR1 reads WNHNN; CDR2 reads SYGVQD (reference sequence). J lost 6 bases, V lost 8 bases, and 12 bases had no gene match. The DNA of the CDR3 is TGCGCCAGCTCAACCGGGACAGCTGGCGCTGAAGCTTTCTTT. Translating it yields CASSTGTAGAEAFF.

CDR3 in DNA: TGTGCCAGCAGCACGGGACAGAACTATGGCTACACCTTC. It is translated as CASSTGQNYGYTF. The genes are TRBV6-4 and TRBJ1-2; 7 bases fit TRBD1. V gave up 6 bases and J gave up 2 bases; unmatched junction bases: 3. The CDR3 extends over 13 amino acids. CDR1 and CDR2 from the germline V gene are MRHNA and SNTAGT.

This chain links TRBV7-9 with TRBJ1-1; 8 nucleotides align to TRBD1. Losses at the gene ends were 5 bases for V and 5 bases for J; bases not matched to a gene: 10. The CDR3 spans 15 residues. Germline lookup yields CDR1 SEHNR and CDR2 FQNEAQ (reference sequence). The CDR3 DNA reads TGTGCCAGCAGCCTGACCGGACAGGGAGATACTGAAGCTTTCTTT. It is translated as CASSLTGQGDTEAFF.

The rearrangement uses TRBV5-8 and TRBJ1-5; 9 positions match TRBD1. The germline CDR1 and CDR2 sequences are SGHTS and YDEGEE. Germline trimming cut 4 bases from V and 8 bases from J; bases unmatched to any gene: 10. This CDR3 spans 15 amino acids. The CDR3 coding sequence is TGTGCCAGCAGCGCCGGGACAGGGAGCTCCAAGCCCCAGCATTTT. Amino acids: CASSAGTGSSKPQHF.

This clonotype was picked up a small number of times. The chain combines TRBV10-1 with TRBJ1-2, with 8 bases fitting TRBD1. Germline V gene data show CDR1 as WNHNN and CDR2 as SYGVQD (reference sequence). The J segment lost 4 bases and the V segment lost 2 bases, leaving 3 bases of the junction unmatched. The CDR3 has 14 amino acids. DNA of the CDR3: TGCGCCAGCAGTGAGACAGGGGGGACCTATGGCTACACCTTC. This gives the protein CASSETGGTYGYTF.

The rearrangement links TRBV7-9 to TRBJ2-3; 9 nucleotides line up with TRBD2. The trim removed 7 bases at V and 6 bases at J, leaving 11 bases unmatched. This CDR3 contains 15 residues. Germline V gene sequence: CDR1 SEHNR, CDR2 FQNEAQ (reference sequence). As DNA, the CDR3 is TGTGCCAGCAACCCGGGCGGGGGGGCCGCGGATACGCAGTATTTT. This sequence encodes CASNPGGGAADTQYF.

V is TRBV12-3 or TRBV12-4 and J is TRBJ1-5; 7 nucleotides align to TRBD1. The length of the CDR3 is 13 residues. V was clipped by 3 bases and J by 7 bases; unmatched bases: 3. As DNA, the CDR3 is TGTGCCAGCAGTTTGGACAGGAGGCAGCCCCAGCATTTT. Translation: CASSLDRRQPQHF.